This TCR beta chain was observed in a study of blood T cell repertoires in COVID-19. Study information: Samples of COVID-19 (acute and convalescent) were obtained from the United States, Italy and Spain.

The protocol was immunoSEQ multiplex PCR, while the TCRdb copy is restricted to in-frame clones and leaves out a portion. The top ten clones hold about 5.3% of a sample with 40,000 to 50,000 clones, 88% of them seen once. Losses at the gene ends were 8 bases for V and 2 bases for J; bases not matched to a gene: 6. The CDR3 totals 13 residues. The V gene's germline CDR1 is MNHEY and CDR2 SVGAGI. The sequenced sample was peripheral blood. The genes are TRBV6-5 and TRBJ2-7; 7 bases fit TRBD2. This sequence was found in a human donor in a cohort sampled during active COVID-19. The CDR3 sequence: CASREAGTYEQYF. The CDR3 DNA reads TGTGCCAGCCGGGAGGCAGGGACCTACGAGCAGTACTTC.